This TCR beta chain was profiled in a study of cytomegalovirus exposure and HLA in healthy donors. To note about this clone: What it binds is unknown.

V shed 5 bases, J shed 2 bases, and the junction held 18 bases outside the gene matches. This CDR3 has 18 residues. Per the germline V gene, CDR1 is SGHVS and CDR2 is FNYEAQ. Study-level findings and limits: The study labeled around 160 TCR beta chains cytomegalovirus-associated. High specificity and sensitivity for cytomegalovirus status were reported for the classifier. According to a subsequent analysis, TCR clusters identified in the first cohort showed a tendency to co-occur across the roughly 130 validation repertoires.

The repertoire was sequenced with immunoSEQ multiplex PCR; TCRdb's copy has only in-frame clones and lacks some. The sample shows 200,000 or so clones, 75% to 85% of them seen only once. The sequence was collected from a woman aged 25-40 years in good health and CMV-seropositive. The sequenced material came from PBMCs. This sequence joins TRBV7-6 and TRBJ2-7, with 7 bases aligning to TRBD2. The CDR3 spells CASSTGPGGSVTAYEQYF. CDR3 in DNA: TGTGCCAGCAGCACCGGCCCGGGGGGTAGCGTAACTGCCTACGAGCAGTACTTC.